This TCR beta chain was obtained from a study of T cells after yellow fever vaccination. Study context: Preparation of fractions with low cell numbers was performed using SMART-Seq v4 Ultra Low Input.

MiXCR, applied by TCRdb to the 5' RACE reads, yields one record per CDR3 protein. Of more than 80,000 distinct CDR3 sequences listed, about 5.8% are singletons. Findings of the study overall: The bulk population could contribute abundant contaminating clonotypes to FACS-sorted repertoires. Post-booster reappearance was seen for most primary-vaccination clones (about 96% CD4, 75% to 90% CD8). A small proportion of clonotypes was detected in both the CD4 and CD8 compartments.

The V gene lost 2 bases and the J gene lost 3 bases, with 9 bases spanning the gap. The CDR3 runs 14 residues. The germline V gene has CDR1 SGHRS and CDR2 YFSETQ. Note on this clonotype: Its antigen is as yet unknown.

The J gene is TRBJ2-1, the V gene TRBV5-1, with D perhaps assigned TRBD1 or TRBD2 (6 bases each). This clonotype was obtained from a man between 18 and 35 years old who received the YFV17D yellow fever vaccine. The sample in question was CD8+ T cells sorted from PBMCs, obtained 10 days after the yellow fever booster vaccination. Here the CDR3 DNA reads TGCGCCAGCAGCTTCCGGGGGCTCTACAATGAGCAGTTCTTC. It codes for CASSFRGLYNEQFF. The whole variable domain, filled in from reference TRBV5-1 and TRBJ2-1, reads KAGVTQTPRYLIKTRGQQVTLSCSPISGHRSVSWYQQTPGQGLQFLFEYFSETQRNKGNFPGRFSGRQFSNSRSEMNVSTLELGDSALYLCASSFRGLYNEQFFGPGTRLTVL.